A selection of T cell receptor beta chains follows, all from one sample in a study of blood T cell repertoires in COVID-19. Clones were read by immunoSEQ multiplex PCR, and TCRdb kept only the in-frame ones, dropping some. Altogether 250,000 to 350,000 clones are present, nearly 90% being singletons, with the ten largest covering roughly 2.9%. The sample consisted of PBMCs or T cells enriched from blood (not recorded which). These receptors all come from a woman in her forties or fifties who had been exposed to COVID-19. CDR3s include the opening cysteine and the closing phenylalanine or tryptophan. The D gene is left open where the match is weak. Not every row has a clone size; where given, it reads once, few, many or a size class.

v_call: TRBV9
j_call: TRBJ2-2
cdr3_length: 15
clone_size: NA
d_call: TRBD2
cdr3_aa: CASRIGGANTGELFF
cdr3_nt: TGTGCCAGCAGAATCGGGGGGGCGAACACCGGGGAGCTGTTTTTT

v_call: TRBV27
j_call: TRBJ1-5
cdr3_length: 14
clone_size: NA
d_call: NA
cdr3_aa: CASSLSQGGQPQHF
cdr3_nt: TGTGCCAGCAGTTTATCGCAGGGAGGGCAGCCCCAGCATTTT

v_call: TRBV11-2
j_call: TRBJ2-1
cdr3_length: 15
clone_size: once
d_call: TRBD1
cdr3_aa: CASSTGTGGYNEQFF
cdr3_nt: TGTGCCAGCAGCACTGGGACAGGGGGGTACAATGAGCAGTTCTTC

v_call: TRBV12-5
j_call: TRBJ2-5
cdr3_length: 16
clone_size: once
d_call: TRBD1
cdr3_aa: CASGLGKGAYQETQYF
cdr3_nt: TGTGCTAGTGGTTTGGGAAAGGGGGCCTATCAAGAGACCCAGTACTTC

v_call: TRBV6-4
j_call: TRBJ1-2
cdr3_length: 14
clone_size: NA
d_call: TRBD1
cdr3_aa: CASSEQGATRGYTF
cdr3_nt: TGTGCCAGCAGTGAGCAGGGGGCTACGCGGGGCTACACCTTC

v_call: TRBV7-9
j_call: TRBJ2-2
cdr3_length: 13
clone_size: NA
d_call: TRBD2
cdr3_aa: CASSRGVAGELFF
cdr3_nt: TGTGCCAGCAGCCGGGGGGTGGCCGGGGAGCTGTTTTTT

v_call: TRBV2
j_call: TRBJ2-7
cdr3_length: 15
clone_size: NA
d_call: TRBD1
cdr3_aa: CASSMKTGESYEQYF
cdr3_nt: TGTGCCAGCAGTATGAAGACAGGGGAATCCTACGAGCAGTACTTC

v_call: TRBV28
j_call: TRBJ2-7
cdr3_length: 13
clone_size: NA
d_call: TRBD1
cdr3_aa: CASSFTGVTKQYF
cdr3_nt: TGTGCCAGCAGTTTCACAGGGGTTACGAAGCAGTACTTC

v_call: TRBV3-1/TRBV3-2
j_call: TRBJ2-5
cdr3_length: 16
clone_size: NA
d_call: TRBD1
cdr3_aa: CASSPYPGQPQETQYF
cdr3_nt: TGTGCCAGCAGCCCATACCCGGGACAGCCCCAAGAGACCCAGTACTTC

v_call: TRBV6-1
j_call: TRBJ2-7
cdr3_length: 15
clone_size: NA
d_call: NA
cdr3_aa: CASSEVRGSSYEQYF
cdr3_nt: TGTGCCAGCAGTGAGGTGCGGGGAAGCTCCTACGAGCAGTACTTC

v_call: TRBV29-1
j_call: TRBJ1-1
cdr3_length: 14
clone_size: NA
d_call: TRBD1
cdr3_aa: CSVWDRGPNTEAFF
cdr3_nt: TGCAGCGTCTGGGACAGGGGACCGAACACTGAAGCTTTCTTT

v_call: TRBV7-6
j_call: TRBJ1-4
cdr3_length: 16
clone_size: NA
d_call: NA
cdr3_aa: CASGPLSPVEGQKLFF
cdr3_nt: TGTGCCAGCGGGCCGCTGTCGCCTGTAGAAGGACAGAAACTGTTTTTT

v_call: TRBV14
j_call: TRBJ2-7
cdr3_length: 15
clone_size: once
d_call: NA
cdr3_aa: CASSQAQPGSYEQYF
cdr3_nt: TGTGCCAGCAGCCAAGCCCAGCCAGGCTCCTACGAGCAGTACTTC

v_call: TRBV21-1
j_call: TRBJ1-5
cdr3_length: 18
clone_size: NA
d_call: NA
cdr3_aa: CASSQGDRDSFGNQPQHF
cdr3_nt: TGTGCCAGCAGCCAGGGAGACAGGGACTCTTTTGGCAATCAGCCCCAGCATTTT

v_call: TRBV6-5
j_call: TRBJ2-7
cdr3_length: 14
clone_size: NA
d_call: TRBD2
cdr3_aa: CASSYTGGDVEQYF
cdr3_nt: TGTGCCAGCAGTTACACGGGGGGGGACGTAGAGCAGTACTTC

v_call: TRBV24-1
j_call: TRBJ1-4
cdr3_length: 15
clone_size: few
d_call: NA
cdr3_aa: CATSDAGRLGEKLFF
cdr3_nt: TGTGCCACCAGTGACGCGGGACGACTAGGGGAAAAACTGTTTTTT

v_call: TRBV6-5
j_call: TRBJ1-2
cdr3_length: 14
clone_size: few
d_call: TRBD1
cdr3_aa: CASSRQGAFDGYTF
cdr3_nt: TGTGCCAGCAGCCGACAGGGGGCTTTCGACGGCTACACCTTC

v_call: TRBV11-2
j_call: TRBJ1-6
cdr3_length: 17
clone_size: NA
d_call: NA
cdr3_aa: CASSYGGTGSYNSPLHF
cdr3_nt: TGTGCCAGCAGCTACGGGGGAACGGGATCCTATAATTCACCCCTCCACTTT

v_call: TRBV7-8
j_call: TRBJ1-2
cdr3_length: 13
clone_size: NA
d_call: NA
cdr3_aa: CASTINQAFGYTF
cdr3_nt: TGTGCCAGCACCATAAACCAAGCGTTTGGCTACACCTTC

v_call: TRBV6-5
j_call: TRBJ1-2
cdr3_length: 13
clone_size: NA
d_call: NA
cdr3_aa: CASRPGVGGGYTF
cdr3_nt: TGTGCCAGCAGACCAGGGGTTGGCGGCGGCTACACCTTC

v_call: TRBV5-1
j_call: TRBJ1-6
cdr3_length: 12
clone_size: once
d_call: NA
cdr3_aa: CASRSEHSPLHF
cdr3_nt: TGCGCCAGCAGATCGGAGCATTCACCCCTCCACTTT

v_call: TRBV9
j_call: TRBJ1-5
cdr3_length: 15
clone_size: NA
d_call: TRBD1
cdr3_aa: CASSDGQGDNQPQHF
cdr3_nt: TGTGCCAGCAGCGACGGACAGGGGGATAATCAGCCCCAGCATTTT

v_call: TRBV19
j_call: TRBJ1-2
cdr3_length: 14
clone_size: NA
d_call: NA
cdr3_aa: CASRDSRANYGYTF
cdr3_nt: TGTGCCAGTCGTGACAGCAGAGCTAACTATGGCTACACCTTC

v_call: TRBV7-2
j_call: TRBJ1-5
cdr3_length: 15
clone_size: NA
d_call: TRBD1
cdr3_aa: CASSRDRNSNQPQHF
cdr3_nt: TGTGCCAGCAGCAGGGACAGGAATAGCAATCAGCCCCAGCATTTT

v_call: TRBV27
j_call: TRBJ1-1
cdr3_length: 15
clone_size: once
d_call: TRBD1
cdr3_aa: CASSLRQGAFTEAFF
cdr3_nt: TGTGCCAGCAGTTTAAGGCAGGGGGCGTTCACTGAAGCTTTCTTT

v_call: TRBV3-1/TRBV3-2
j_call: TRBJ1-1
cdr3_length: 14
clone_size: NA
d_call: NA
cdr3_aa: CASSRGQYGSEAFF
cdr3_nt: TGTGCCAGCAGCCGCGGACAGTACGGGTCTGAAGCTTTCTTT

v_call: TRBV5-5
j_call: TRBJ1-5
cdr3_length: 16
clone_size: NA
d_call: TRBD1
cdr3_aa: CASSSGQGDGNQPQHF
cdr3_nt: TGTGCCAGCAGCTCGGGACAGGGGGATGGCAATCAGCCCCAGCATTTT

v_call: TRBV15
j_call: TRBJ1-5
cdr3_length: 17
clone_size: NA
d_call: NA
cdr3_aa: CATSRDDGGRFAQPQHF
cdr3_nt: TGTGCCACCAGCAGAGATGACGGGGGGCGTTTCGCCCAGCCCCAGCATTTT

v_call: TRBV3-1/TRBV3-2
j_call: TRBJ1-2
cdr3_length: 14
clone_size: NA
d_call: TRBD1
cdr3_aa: CASSQYRDRVEGTF
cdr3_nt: TGTGCCAGCAGCCAGTACCGGGACAGGGTGGAAGGCACCTTC

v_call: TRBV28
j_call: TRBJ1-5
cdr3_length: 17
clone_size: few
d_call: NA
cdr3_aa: CASSLSTSALSNQPQHF
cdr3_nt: TGTGCCAGCAGTTTATCTACGAGTGCATTGAGCAATCAGCCCCAGCATTTT

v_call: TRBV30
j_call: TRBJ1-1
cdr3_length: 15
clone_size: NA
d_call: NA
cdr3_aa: CAWSALGGENTEAFF
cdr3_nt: TGTGCCTGGAGCGCGTTGGGAGGGGAAAACACTGAAGCTTTCTTT

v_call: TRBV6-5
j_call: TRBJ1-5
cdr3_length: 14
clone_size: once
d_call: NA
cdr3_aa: CASNRDTVSSAQHF
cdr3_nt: TGTGCCAGCAACCGGGACACCGTGTCCTCAGCCCAGCATTTT

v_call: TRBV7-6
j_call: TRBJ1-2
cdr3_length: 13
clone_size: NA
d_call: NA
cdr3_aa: CASSLGANYGYTF
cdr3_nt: TGTGCCAGCAGCTTAGGAGCTAACTATGGCTACACCTTC

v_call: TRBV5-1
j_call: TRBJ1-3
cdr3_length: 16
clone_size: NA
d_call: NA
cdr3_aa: CASSLEQGLSGNTIYF
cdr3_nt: TGCGCCAGCAGCTTGGAACAGGGCCTCTCTGGAAACACCATATATTTT

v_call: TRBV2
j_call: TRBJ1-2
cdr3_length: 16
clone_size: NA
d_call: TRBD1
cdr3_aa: CASSENSMGTGDGYTF
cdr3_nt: TGTGCCAGCAGTGAAAATAGTATGGGGACAGGGGATGGCTACACCTTC

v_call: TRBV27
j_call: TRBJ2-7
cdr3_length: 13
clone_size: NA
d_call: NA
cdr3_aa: CASSSQETYEQYF
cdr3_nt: TGTGCCAGCAGTTCACAGGAAACCTACGAGCAGTACTTC

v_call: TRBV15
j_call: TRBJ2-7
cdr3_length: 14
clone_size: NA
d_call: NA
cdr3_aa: CATSRGTPIHEQYF
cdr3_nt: TGTGCCACCAGCAGAGGAACACCAATCCACGAACAGTACTTC

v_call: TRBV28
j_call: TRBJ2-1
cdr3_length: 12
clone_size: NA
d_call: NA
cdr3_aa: CASSSSVGEQFF
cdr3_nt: TGTGCCAGCAGTTCTAGCGTTGGTGAGCAGTTCTTC

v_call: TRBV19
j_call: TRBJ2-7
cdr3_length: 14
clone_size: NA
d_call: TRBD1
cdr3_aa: CASSLGTGTYEQYF
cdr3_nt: TGTGCCAGTAGTTTGGGGACAGGGACCTACGAGCAGTACTTC

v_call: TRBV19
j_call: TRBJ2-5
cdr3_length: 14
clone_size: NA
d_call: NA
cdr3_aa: CASSRGRGQETQYF
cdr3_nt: TGTGCCAGTAGTAGGGGCAGGGGTCAAGAGACCCAGTACTTC

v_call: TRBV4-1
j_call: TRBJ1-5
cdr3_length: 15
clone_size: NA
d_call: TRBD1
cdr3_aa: CASSVRQGENQPQHF
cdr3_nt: TGCGCCAGCAGCGTAAGACAGGGGGAAAATCAGCCCCAGCATTTT

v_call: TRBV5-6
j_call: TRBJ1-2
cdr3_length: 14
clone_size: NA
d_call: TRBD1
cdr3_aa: CASSPGQGHYGYTF
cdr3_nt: TGTGCCAGCAGCCCCGGACAGGGGCACTATGGCTACACCTTC

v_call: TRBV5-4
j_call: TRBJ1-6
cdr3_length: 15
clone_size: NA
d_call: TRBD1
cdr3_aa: CASSTGQGYNSPLHF
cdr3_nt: TGTGCCAGCAGCACCGGACAGGGGTACAATTCACCCCTCCACTTT